The T cell receptor (beta chain) described here comes from a study of blood T cell repertoires in COVID-19. Turning to the study itself: PBMCs, B-cell-depleted T cells, or T cells provided the cDNA or gDNA that made up the material.

In the original workflow: For nucleated cells, counts were estimated from reference gene primer amplification. Clones were read by immunoSEQ multiplex PCR, and TCRdb kept only the in-frame ones, dropping some. That table gives V, J and clone size, and the DNA gave D and trimming. The repertoire holds about 300,000 clones, with roughly 87% as singletons. Germline assignment: CDR1 KGHSH and CDR2 LQKENI. V lost 3 bases, J lost 7 bases, and 12 bases lay in between. CDR3 size: 13 residues. This clonotype originated in a man aged 18 to 35 with active or convalescent COVID-19. The sequencing input was peripheral blood. This chain links TRBV18 with TRBJ1-2; possibly TRBD1 for D (6 bases). Here the CDR3 reads CASSPNRVGGYTF. The CDR3 region has the DNA TGTGCCAGCTCACCTAACAGGGTTGGTGGCTACACCTTC.